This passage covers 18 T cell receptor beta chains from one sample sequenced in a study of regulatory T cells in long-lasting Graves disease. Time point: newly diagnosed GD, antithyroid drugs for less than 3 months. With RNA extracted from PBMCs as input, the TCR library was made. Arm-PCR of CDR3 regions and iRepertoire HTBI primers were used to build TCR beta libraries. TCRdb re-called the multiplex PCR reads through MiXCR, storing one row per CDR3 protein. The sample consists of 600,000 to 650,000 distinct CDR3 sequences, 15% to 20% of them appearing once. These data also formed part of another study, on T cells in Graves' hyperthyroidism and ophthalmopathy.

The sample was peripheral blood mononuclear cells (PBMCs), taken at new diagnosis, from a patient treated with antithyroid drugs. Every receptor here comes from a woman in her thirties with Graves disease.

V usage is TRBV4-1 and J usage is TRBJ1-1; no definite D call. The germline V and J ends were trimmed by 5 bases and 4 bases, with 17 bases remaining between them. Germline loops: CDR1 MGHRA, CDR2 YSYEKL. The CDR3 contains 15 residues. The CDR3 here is CASSESGLYATEAFF. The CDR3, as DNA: TGCGCCAGCAGCGAAAGTGGGTTATACGCCACTGAAGCTTTCTTT.

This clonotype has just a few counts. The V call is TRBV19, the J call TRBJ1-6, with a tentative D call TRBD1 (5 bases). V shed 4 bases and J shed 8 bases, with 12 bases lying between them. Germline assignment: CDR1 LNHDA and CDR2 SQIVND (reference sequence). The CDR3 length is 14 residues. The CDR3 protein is CASSTGIGDSPLHF. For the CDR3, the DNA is TGTGCCAGTAGTACAGGGATCGGGGATTCACCCCTCCACTTT.

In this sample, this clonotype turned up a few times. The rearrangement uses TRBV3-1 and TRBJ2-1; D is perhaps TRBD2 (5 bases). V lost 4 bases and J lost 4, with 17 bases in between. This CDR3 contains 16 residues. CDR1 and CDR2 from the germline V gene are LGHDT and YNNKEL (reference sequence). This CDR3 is CASSPPRSGLYNEQFF. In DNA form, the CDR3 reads TGTGCCAGCAGCCCCCCTCGAAGCGGTTTGTACAATGAGCAGTTCTTC.

CDR3 amino acids: CASSLSTGGGQPQHF. The CDR3 DNA follows: TGTGCCAGCAGCCTTTCTACAGGGGGAGGACAGCCCCAGCATTTT. V is TRBV27 and J is TRBJ1-5, with 8 bases matching TRBD1. CDR1 and CDR2 from the germline V gene are MNHEY and SMNVEV (reference sequence). This CDR3 is 15 amino acids long. The J segment lost 7 bases and the V segment lost 6 bases, leaving 11 bases of the junction unmatched.

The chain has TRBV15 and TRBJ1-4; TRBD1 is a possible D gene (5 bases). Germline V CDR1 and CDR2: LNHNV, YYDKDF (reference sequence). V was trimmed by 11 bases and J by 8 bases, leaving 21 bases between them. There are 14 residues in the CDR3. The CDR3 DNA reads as TGTGCCGCAACCGGGGCATACACGCAGGAAAAACTGTTTTTT. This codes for CAATGAYTQEKLFF.

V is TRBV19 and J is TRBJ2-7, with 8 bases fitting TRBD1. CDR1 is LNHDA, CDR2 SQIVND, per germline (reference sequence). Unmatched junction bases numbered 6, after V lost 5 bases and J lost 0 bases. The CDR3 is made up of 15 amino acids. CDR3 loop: CASSLGTGHSYEQYF. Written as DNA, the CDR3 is TGTGCCAGTAGTTTGGGGACAGGTCACTCCTACGAGCAGTACTTC.

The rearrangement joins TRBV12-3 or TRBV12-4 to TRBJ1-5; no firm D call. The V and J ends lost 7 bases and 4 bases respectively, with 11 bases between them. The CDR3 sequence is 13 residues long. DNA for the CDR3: TGTGCCAGCAAGGAGAACACAAATCAGCCCCAGCATTTT. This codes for CASKENTNQPQHF.

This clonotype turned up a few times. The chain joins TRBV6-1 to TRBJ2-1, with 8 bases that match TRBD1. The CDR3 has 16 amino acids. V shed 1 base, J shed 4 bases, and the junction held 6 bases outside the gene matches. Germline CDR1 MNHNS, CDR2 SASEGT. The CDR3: CASSEEEGTGYNEQFF. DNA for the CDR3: TGTGCCAGCAGTGAAGAAGAAGGGACAGGTTACAATGAGCAGTTCTTC.

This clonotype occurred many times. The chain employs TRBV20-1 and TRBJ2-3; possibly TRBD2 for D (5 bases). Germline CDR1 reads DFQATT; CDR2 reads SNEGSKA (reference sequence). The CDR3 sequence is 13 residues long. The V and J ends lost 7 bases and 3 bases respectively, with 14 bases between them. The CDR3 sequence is CSEKVDYTDTQYF. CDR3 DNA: TGCAGTGAGAAGGTCGACTATACAGATACGCAGTATTTT.

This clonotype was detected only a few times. CDR3 coding DNA: TGTGCCAGCAGCCAAGATGGTCAGGGGATGGGTTCACCCCTCCACTTT. This codes for CASSQDGQGMGSPLHF. V usage is TRBV14 and J usage is TRBJ1-6; D might be TRBD1 (6 bases). The germline V gene encodes CDR1 SGHDN and CDR2 FVKESK. V dropped 0 bases and J dropped 9 bases, with 15 bases sitting between them. The length of the CDR3 is 16 residues.

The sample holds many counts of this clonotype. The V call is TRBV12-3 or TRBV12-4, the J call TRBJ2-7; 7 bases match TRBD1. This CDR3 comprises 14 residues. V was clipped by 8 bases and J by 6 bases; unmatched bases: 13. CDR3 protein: CASGENRGLGEQYF. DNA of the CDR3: TGTGCCAGCGGCGAAAACAGGGGCTTGGGCGAGCAGTACTTC.

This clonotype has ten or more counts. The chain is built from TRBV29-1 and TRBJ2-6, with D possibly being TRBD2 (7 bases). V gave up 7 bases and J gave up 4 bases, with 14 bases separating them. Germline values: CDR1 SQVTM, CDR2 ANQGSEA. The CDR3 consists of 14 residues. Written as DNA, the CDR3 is TGCAGCGCCTCCCGGGGGGCCGGGGCCAACGTCCTGACTTTC. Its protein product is CSASRGAGANVLTF.

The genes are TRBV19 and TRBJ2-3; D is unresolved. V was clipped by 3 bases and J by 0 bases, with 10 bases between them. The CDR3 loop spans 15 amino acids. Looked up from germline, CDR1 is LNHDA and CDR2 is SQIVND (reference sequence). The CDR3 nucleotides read TGTGCCAGTAGTATGTCGGCTACTAGCACAGATACGCAGTATTTT. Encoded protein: CASSMSATSTDTQYF. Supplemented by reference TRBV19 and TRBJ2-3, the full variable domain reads DGGITQSPKYLFRKEGQNVTLSCEQNLNHDAMYWYRQDPGQGLRLIYYSQIVNDFQKGDIAEGYSVSREKKESFPLTVTSAQKNPTAFYLCASSMSATSTDTQYFGPGTRLTVL.

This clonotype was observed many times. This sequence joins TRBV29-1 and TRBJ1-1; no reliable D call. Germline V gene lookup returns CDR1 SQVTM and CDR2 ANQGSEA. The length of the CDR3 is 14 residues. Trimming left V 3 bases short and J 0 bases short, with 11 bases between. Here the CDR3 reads CSVEHVTLNTEAFF. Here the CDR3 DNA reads TGCAGCGTTGAGCACGTGACATTGAACACTGAAGCTTTCTTT.

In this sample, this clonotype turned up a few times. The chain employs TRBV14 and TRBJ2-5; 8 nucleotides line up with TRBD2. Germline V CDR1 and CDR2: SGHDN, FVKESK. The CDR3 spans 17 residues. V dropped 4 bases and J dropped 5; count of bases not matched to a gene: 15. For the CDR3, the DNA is TGTGCCAGCAGCCGCCTCCTATCGGCGGGAGGTAGCGAGACCCAGTACTTC. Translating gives CASSRLLSAGGSETQYF.

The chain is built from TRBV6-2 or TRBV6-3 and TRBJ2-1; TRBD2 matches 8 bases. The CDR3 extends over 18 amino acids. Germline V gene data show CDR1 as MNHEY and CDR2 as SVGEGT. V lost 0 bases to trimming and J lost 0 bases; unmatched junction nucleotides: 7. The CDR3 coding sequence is TGTGCCAGCAGTTACTCGTTCGGGAGGGAGAGCTCCTACAATGAGCAGTTCTTC. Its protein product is CASSYSFGRESSYNEQFF.

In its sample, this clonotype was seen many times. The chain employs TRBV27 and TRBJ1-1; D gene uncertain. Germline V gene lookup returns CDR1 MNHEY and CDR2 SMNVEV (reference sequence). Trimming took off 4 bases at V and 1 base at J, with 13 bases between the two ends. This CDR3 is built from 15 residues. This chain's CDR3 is CASSSFKLGNTEAFF. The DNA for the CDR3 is TGTGCCAGCAGTTCTTTTAAGTTGGGGAACACTGAAGCTTTCTTT.

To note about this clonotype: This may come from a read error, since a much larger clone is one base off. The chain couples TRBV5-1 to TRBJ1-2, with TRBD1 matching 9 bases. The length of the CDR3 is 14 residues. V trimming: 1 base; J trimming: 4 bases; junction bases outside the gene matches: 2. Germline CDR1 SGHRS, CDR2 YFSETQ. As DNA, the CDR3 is TGCGCCAGCAGCTTGACAGGGGGCACCTATGGCTACACCTTC. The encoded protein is CASSLTGGTYGYTF.